This entry concerns a single T cell receptor (beta chain). The sample comes from a study of blood T cell repertoires in COVID-19. J lost 5 bases, V lost 0 bases, and 7 bases had no gene match. Germline values: CDR1 LGHNA, CDR2 YNFKEQ. The CDR3 has 16 amino acids. Enrolled through a virtual design, the participants were between about 18 and 100 years of age and came from roughly 22 US areas. Categorization into cohorts depended on clinical history that participants reported. Donors of Cohort 3 who recovered were those that had two negative PCRs, clearance, or symptom resolution. In the authors' workflow: From reference gene primer amplification, estimates of nucleated cell counts were derived. Only in-frame clones appear in the TCRdb table, and some are missing; sequencing was by immunoSEQ multiplex PCR. The V and J calls and clone size come from that table; D and trimming were worked out from the DNA. The table has some 340,000 clones, roughly four fifths seen once.

Material for sequencing was PBMCs or T cells enriched from blood (not recorded which). This sequence originates from a woman between 50 and 59 years old who had recovered from COVID-19. This chain links TRBV4-2 with TRBJ1-2, with 9 bases fitting TRBD1. The CDR3 DNA reads TGTGCCAGCAGCCAAGAAAGGCCCGACAGGGGGTATGGCTACACCTTC. Amino acid sequence: CASSQERPDRGYGYTF.